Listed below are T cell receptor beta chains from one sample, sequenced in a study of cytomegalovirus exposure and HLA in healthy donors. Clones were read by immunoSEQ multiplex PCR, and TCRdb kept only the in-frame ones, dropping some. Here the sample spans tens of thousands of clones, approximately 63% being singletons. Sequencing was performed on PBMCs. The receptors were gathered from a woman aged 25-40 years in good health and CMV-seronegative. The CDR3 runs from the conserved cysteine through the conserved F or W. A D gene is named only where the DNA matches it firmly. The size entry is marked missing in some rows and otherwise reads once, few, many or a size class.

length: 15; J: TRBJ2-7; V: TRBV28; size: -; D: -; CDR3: CASRTASTDSYEQYF; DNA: TGTGCCAGCAGGACAGCCTCAACGGACTCCTACGAGCAGTACTTC
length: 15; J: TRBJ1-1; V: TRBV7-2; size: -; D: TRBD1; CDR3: CASSSNRGLNTEAFF; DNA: TGTGCCAGCAGCTCAAACAGGGGATTGAACACTGAAGCTTTCTTT
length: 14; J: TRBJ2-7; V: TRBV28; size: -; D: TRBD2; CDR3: CASSSRGTTYQQYF; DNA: TGTGCCAGCAGTTCACGGGGGACTACCTACCAGCAGTACTTC
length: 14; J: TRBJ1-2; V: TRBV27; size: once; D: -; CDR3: CASSRGAAYYGYTF; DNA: TGTGCCAGCAGCCGGGGGGCAGCTTACTATGGCTACACCTTC
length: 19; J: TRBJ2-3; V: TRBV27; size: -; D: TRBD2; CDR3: CASSLLPRTSGGETDTQYF; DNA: TGTGCCAGCAGTTTACTACCTCGGACTAGCGGGGGGGAGACAGATACGCAGTATTTT
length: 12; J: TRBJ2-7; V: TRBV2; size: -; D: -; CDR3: CASSFSEYEQYF; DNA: TGTGCCAGCTCGTTCAGTGAATACGAGCAGTACTTC
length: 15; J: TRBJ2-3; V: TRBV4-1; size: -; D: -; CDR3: CASSQDWSFPDTQYF; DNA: TGCGCCAGCAGCCAAGATTGGAGTTTTCCAGATACGCAGTATTTT
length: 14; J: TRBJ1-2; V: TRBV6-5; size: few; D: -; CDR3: CASSYLDSYYGYTF; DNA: TGTGCCAGCAGTTACCTGGACAGCTACTATGGCTACACCTTC
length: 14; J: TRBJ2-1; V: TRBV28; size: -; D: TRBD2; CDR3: CASKNSGTYNEQFF; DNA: TGTGCCAGTAAGAATAGCGGGACCTACAATGAGCAGTTCTTC
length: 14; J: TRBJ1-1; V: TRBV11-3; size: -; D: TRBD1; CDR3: CASSLGTENTEAFF; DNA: TGTGCCAGCAGCTTGGGGACAGAGAACACTGAAGCTTTCTTT
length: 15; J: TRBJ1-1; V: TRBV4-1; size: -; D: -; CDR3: CASSQGWGGNTEAFF; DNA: TGCGCCAGCAGCCAGGGCTGGGGGGGAAACACTGAAGCTTTCTTT
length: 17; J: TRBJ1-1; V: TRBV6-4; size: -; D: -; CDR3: CASRPDSRLNLNTEAFF; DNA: TGTGCCAGCAGACCGGACAGCCGATTAAACCTTAACACTGAAGCTTTCTTT
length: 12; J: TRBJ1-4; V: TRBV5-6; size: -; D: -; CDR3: CASSLWAEKLFF; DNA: TGTGCCAGCAGCTTGTGGGCAGAAAAACTGTTTTTT
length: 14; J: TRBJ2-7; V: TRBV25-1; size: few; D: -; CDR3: CASSEPGMSYEQYF; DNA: TGTGCCAGCAGTGAACCGGGTATGTCCTACGAGCAGTACTTC
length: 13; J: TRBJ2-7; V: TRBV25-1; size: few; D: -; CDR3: CASNPGSSYEQYF; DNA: TGTGCCAGCAATCCGGGTAGCTCCTACGAGCAGTACTTC
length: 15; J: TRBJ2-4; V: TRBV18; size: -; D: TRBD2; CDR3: CASSPELAPKNIQYF; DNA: TGTGCCAGCTCACCCGAACTAGCGCCCAAAAACATTCAGTACTTC
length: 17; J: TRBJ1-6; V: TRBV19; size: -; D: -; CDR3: CASSIPLPGTGNSPLHF; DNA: TGTGCCAGTAGTATCCCCCTCCCCGGGACTGGTAATTCACCCCTCCACTTT
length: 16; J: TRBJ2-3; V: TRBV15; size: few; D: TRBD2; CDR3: CATSRGQNGRTDTQYF; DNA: TGTGCCACCAGCAGAGGACAGAACGGGAGGACAGATACGCAGTATTTT
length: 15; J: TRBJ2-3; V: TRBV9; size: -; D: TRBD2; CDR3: CASSVAGGVTDTQYF; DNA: TGTGCCAGCAGCGTAGCGGGGGGGGTAACAGATACGCAGTATTTT
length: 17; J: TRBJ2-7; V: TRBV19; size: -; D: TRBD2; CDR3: CASSGRLAGGFFYEQYF; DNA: TGTGCCAGTAGTGGTCGGCTAGCGGGGGGCTTCTTCTACGAGCAGTACTTC
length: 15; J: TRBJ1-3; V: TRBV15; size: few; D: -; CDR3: CATSRDGEPGNTIYF; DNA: TGTGCCACCAGCAGAGATGGGGAGCCCGGAAACACCATATATTTT
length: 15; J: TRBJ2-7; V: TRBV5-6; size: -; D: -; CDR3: CASSLAGVGAYEQYF; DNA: TGTGCCAGCAGCTTGGCTGGTGTAGGAGCCTACGAGCAGTACTTC
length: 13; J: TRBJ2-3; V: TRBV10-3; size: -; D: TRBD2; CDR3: CAIRGLAGDTQYF; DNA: TGTGCCATCAGGGGACTAGCGGGAGATACGCAGTATTTT
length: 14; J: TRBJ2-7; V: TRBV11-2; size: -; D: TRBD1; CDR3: CASSQDRGAYEQYF; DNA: TGTGCCAGCAGCCAGGACAGGGGTGCCTACGAGCAGTACTTC
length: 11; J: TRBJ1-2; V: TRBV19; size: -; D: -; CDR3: CARGGRYGYTF; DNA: TGTGCCAGGGGGGGACGCTATGGCTACACCTTC
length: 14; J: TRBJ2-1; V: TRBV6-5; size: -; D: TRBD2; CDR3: CASSGTSGGNEQFF; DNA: TGTGCCAGCAGCGGGACTAGCGGGGGGAATGAGCAGTTCTTC
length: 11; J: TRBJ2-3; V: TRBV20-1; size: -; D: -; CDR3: CSPGVTDTQYF; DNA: TGCAGTCCCGGTGTCACAGATACGCAGTATTTT
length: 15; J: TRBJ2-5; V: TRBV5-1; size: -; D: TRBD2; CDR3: CASSSRGGREETQYF; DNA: TGCGCCAGCAGCTCGCGGGGGGGACGTGAAGAGACCCAGTACTTC
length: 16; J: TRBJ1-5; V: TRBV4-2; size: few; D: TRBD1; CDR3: CASSQERGRGNQPQHF; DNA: TGTGCCAGCAGCCAAGAGCGGGGCAGGGGGAATCAGCCCCAGCATTTT
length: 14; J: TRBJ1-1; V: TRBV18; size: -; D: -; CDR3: CASSPAARNTEAFF; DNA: TGTGCCAGCTCACCCGCGGCAAGGAACACTGAAGCTTTCTTT
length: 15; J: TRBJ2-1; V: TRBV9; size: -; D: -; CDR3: CASSVGVGSGDEQFF; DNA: TGTGCCAGCAGCGTAGGCGTCGGGTCGGGAGATGAGCAGTTCTTC
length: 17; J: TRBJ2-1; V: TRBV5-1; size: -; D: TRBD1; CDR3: CASSWVQGTGTYNEQFF; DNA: TGCGCCAGCAGCTGGGTGCAAGGGACAGGGACTTACAATGAGCAGTTCTTC
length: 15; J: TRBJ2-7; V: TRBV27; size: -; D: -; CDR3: CASSVVAGATYEQYF; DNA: TGTGCCAGCAGTGTCGTGGCGGGGGCGACCTACGAGCAGTACTTC
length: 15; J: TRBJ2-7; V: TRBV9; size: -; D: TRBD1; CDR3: CASSVGGQGLYEQYF; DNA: TGTGCCAGCAGCGTAGGGGGACAGGGACTCTACGAGCAGTACTTC
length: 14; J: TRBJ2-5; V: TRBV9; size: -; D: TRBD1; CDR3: CASALGQGTETQYF; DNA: TGTGCCAGCGCATTAGGACAGGGGACAGAGACCCAGTACTTC
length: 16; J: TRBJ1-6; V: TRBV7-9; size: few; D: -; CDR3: CAISDSLSSYNSPLHF; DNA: TGTGCCATATCAGACTCGCTGAGCTCCTATAATTCACCCCTCCACTTT